The following is a T cell receptor beta chain sequence with its context. The antigen is unknown. This specimen belongs to a study of siplizumab effects on memory and regulatory T cells. Study findings and constraints: Naive T cells apparently outstripped memory cells in diversity and seemed major alloresponse contributors.

The CDR3 extends over 16 amino acids. Germline loops: CDR1 SGHTA, CDR2 FQGNSA. V dropped 1 base and J dropped 2; count of bases not matched to a gene: 7. In each sample, some 9.6 x 10^4 TCR templates were assayed. Here immunoSEQ multiplex PCR was the method, and the copy in TCRdb shows in-frame clones only, minus some. Among tens of thousands of clones listed, about 89% were seen once. The clonotype was recovered from a human donor in good health. The chain employs TRBV7-2 and TRBJ2-7, with TRBD2 matching 8 bases. Sequencing was carried out using CD8+ T cells sorted from blood. Here the CDR3 DNA reads TGTGCCAGCAGCTTAGGGGTTGCGGGAGGAACCTACGAGCAGTACTTC. Translation: CASSLGVAGGTYEQYF.